This T cell receptor beta chain is from a study of monozygotic twins with inflammatory bowel disease. Germline V gives CDR1 SGHRS, CDR2 YFSETQ. This CDR3 is built from 15 residues. General study results and limits: Support was lacking for any single strong IBD-associated signal or clonotype.

Notes on this clonotype: Its antigen is not known.

TCRalpha and TCRbeta cDNA was put through two nested PCRs of roughly 16 and 10 cycles. TCRdb re-called the 5' RACE reads and gives one entry per CDR3 protein, without DNA. This specimen shows some 150,000 distinct CDR3 sequences; the ten leading clones hold 2.4%. The chain links TRBV5-1 to TRBJ2-2; TCRdb's D gene call, TRBD1, goes unchecked for lack of DNA. The sequence was obtained from a human donor with ulcerative colitis or Crohn's disease, or a healthy co-twin of an affected twin (not recorded which). Sequencing input: blood. Here the CDR3 reads CASSLAAGRTGELFF. The whole variable domain, remainder taken from reference TRBV5-1 and TRBJ2-2, is KAGVTQTPRYLIKTRGQQVTLSCSPISGHRSVSWYQQTPGQGLQFLFEYFSETQRNKGNFPGRFSGRQFSNSRSEMNVSTLELGDSALYLCASSLAAGRTGELFFGEGSRLTVL.